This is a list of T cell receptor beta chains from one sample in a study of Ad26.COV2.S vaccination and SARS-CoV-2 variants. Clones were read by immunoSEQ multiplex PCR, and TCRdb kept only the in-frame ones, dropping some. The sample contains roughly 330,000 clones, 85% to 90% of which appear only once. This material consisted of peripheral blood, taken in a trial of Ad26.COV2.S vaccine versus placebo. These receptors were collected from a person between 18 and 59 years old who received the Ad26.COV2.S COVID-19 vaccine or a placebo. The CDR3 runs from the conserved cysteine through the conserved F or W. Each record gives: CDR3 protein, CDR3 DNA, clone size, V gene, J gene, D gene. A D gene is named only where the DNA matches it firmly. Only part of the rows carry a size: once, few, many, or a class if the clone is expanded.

CASSLEAGYATEAFF	TGTGCCAGCAGCTTAGAGGCAGGGTACGCCACTGAAGCTTTCTTT	NA	TRBV11-2	TRBJ1-1	NA
CASSPTGGGNQPQHF	TGTGCCAGCAGCCCGACAGGGGGCGGCAATCAGCCCCAGCATTTT	NA	TRBV6-5	TRBJ1-5	TRBD1
CASSQLWAAGETQYF	TGCGCCAGCAGCCAATTGTGGGCGGCGGGTGAGACCCAGTACTTC	NA	TRBV4-3	TRBJ2-5	NA
CASSLEQLAVNEQFF	TGTGCCAGCAGCTTAGAACAGCTAGCGGTCAATGAGCAGTTCTTC	NA	TRBV7-6	TRBJ2-1	TRBD2
CASSLGTGDYGYTF	TGCGCCAGCAGCTTGGGGACAGGGGATTATGGCTACACCTTC	few	TRBV5-1	TRBJ1-2	TRBD1
CASSRGEIGDEQFF	TGTGCCAGCAGCCGAGGGGAAATAGGGGATGAGCAGTTCTTC	NA	TRBV14	TRBJ2-1	NA
CASSRPRGYTDTQYF	TGTGCCAGCAGTAGGCCCCGGGGCTACACAGATACGCAGTATTTT	few	TRBV7-9	TRBJ2-3	NA
CASSLSGNQPQHF	TGTGCCAGCAGCCTCAGCGGCAATCAGCCCCAGCATTTT	NA	TRBV3-1/TRBV3-2	TRBJ1-5	NA
CASSLRGQISYTF	TGTGCCAGCAGCTTAAGGGGACAGATAAGCTACACCTTC	many	TRBV7-2	TRBJ1-2	TRBD1
CASSSRDTGRGEAFF	TGTGCCAGCAGCAGCCGGGACACAGGTAGGGGTGAAGCTTTCTTT	NA	TRBV11-3	TRBJ1-1	NA
CSVVVEQFF	TGCAGCGTGGTGGTGGAGCAGTTCTTC	once	TRBV20-1	TRBJ2-1	NA
CASSVRTGENSPLHF	TGTGCCAGCAGTGTTAGGACAGGGGAAAATTCACCCCTCCACTTT	NA	TRBV2	TRBJ1-6	TRBD1
CAISGMDLETQYF	TGTGCCATCAGTGGGATGGACCTCGAGACCCAGTACTTC	NA	TRBV10-3	TRBJ2-5	NA
CATSSYQTRLRREQYF	TGTGCCACCAGCAGCTACCAGACCCGCCTTAGGAGAGAGCAGTACTTC	NA	TRBV15	TRBJ2-7	NA
CASSQGGQGNTEAFF	TGCGCCAGCAGCCAGGGGGGACAGGGAAACACTGAAGCTTTCTTT	NA	TRBV4-3	TRBJ1-1	TRBD1
CASSRGPAGYEQYF	TGTGCCAGCAGCCGGGGGCCGGCAGGGTACGAGCAGTACTTC	NA	TRBV6-2/TRBV6-3	TRBJ2-7	NA
CASRQQGLKNQPQHF	TGTGCCAGCAGGCAACAAGGACTCAAAAATCAGCCCCAGCATTTT	NA	TRBV6-1	TRBJ1-5	NA
CASRRWTGYTGELFF	TGTGCCAGTAGACGTTGGACAGGGTACACCGGGGAGCTGTTTTTT	NA	TRBV19	TRBJ2-2	TRBD1
CASSQLAGGLYNEQFF	TGCGCCAGCAGCCAACTAGCGGGAGGCTTATACAATGAGCAGTTCTTC	NA	TRBV4-1	TRBJ2-1	TRBD2
CASSTGTTDEAFF	TGCGCCAGCAGCACTGGAACGACAGATGAAGCTTTCTTT	NA	TRBV5-1	TRBJ1-1	NA
CASSSTGGGAYEQYF	TGTGCCAGCAGTTCTACAGGGGGGGGAGCCTACGAGCAGTACTTC	NA	TRBV27	TRBJ2-7	NA
CASSLSQREATGELFF	TGCGCCAGCAGCTTAAGCCAGCGGGAGGCCACCGGGGAGCTGTTTTTT	NA	TRBV5-1	TRBJ2-2	TRBD2
CASSARETRGTEAFF	TGTGCCAGCAGCGCCCGGGAGACAAGGGGCACTGAAGCTTTCTTT	NA	TRBV5-5	TRBJ1-1	NA
CAIRIGLAGGPNEQFF	TGTGCCATCAGGATAGGACTAGCGGGAGGGCCGAATGAGCAGTTCTTC	NA	TRBV10-3	TRBJ2-1	TRBD2
CASSQDRGNTEAFF	TGCGCCAGCAGCCAAGATCGCGGGAACACTGAAGCTTTCTTT	once	TRBV4-3	TRBJ1-1	NA
CASQMVQGEEGQPQHF	TGTGCCAGCCAAATGGTCCAGGGGGAGGAGGGACAGCCCCAGCATTTT	once	TRBV28	TRBJ1-5	TRBD1
CASSGDVNTEAFF	TGTGCCAGCAGCGGGGATGTGAACACTGAAGCTTTCTTT	NA	TRBV4-2	TRBJ1-1	NA
CASSIRADRGPGELFF	TGTGCCAGTAGTATACGGGCAGACAGGGGGCCCGGGGAGCTGTTTTTT	NA	TRBV19	TRBJ2-2	TRBD1
CASSEALYGGGGYGYTF	TGTGCCAGCAGTGAAGCGCTCTACGGCGGGGGAGGATATGGCTACACCTTC	once	TRBV6-1	TRBJ1-2	NA
CASSLDSHYEQYF	TGTGCCAGCAGTTTAGACAGCCACTACGAGCAGTACTTC	NA	TRBV27	TRBJ2-7	NA
CASSDSQGDNSPLHF	TGTGCCAGCAGTGACTCGCAGGGGGATAATTCACCCCTCCACTTT	NA	TRBV6-4	TRBJ1-6	TRBD1
CASSIFLAGNTEAFF	TGTGCCAGTAGTATCTTCTTGGCAGGGAACACTGAAGCTTTCTTT	once	TRBV19	TRBJ1-1	NA
CASSQGTVNTEAFF	TGCGCCAGCAGCCAGGGGACGGTGAACACTGAAGCTTTCTTT	NA	TRBV5-1	TRBJ1-1	NA
CASSNLGQGASWGYTF	TGTGCCAGCAGTAACTTGGGACAGGGGGCATCATGGGGCTACACCTTC	NA	TRBV6-5	TRBJ1-2	TRBD1
CASSYRGTGELFF	TGTGCCAGCAGTTACAGAGGAACCGGGGAGCTGTTTTTT	few	TRBV6-5	TRBJ2-2	NA
CASSWENTGELFF	TGTGCCAGCAGTTGGGAGAACACCGGGGAGCTGTTTTTT	NA	TRBV6-5	TRBJ2-2	NA
CASRWGQGAGELFF	TGTGCCAGCCGTTGGGGACAGGGGGCCGGGGAGCTGTTTTTT	once	TRBV7-8	TRBJ2-2	TRBD1
CASSEWRAEAFF	TGTGCCAGCAGTGAATGGCGGGCTGAAGCTTTCTTT	NA	TRBV25-1	TRBJ1-1	NA
CASSVGQGIGANVLTF	TGTGCCAGCAGCGTAGGTCAGGGGATTGGGGCCAACGTCCTGACTTTC	NA	TRBV9	TRBJ2-6	NA
CASSSAAGGRCGYTF	TGTGCCAGCAGCAGTGCGGCAGGGGGTCGGTGTGGCTACACCTTC	NA	TRBV21-1	TRBJ1-2	NA
CASSLEGTGGAFYNEQFF	TGTGCCAGCAGCTTGGAGGGGACAGGGGGCGCATTCTACAATGAGCAGTTCTTC	NA	TRBV5-6	TRBJ2-1	TRBD1
CASSFGAPNTEAFF	TGTGCCAGCAGCTTTGGGGCGCCGAACACTGAAGCTTTCTTT	NA	TRBV13	TRBJ1-1	NA
CASSSLGGSDSPLHF	TGTGCCAGCAGTTCCCTAGGGGGCAGTGATTCACCCCTCCACTTT	NA	TRBV6-5	TRBJ1-6	TRBD1
CASDKHPGLAGETDTQYF	TGTGCCAGCGACAAACATCCGGGACTAGCGGGGGAGACAGATACGCAGTATTTT	once	TRBV18	TRBJ2-3	TRBD2
CASSEQPGSPEAFF	TGTGCCAGTAGCGAACAGCCAGGGAGCCCTGAAGCTTTCTTT	NA	TRBV19	TRBJ1-1	NA
CASSFLEGKGNTIYF	TGTGCCAGCAGCTTCTTGGAGGGGAAAGGAAACACCATATATTTT	NA	TRBV11-2	TRBJ1-3	NA
CSVVSYNTGELFF	TGCAGCGTTGTAAGCTATAACACCGGGGAGCTGTTTTTT	NA	TRBV29-1	TRBJ2-2	NA
CASSFGADEAFF	TGTGCCAGCAGCTTTGGGGCAGACGAAGCTTTCTTT	NA	TRBV5-4	TRBJ1-1	NA
CASSYSLGRAGEKLFF	TGTGCCAGCAGTTACTCGCTCGGGCGAGCTGGTGAAAAACTGTTTTTT	NA	TRBV6-5	TRBJ1-4	NA
CATSITGTEGYTF	TGTGCCACCAGTATTACCGGGACAGAAGGCTACACCTTC	NA	TRBV15	TRBJ1-2	TRBD1
CASRHHRALMNTEAFF	TGTGCCAGCAGGCATCACAGGGCGCTAATGAACACTGAAGCTTTCTTT	once	TRBV7-2	TRBJ1-1	NA
CASSYGANGAFF	TGTGCCAGCAGTTACGGGGCCAACGGGGCTTTCTTT	NA	TRBV6-2/TRBV6-3	TRBJ1-1	NA
CASSMRGLPIYNEQFF	TGTGCCAGCAGCATGCGGGGCCTACCGATATACAATGAGCAGTTCTTC	NA	TRBV7-2	TRBJ2-1	NA
CATGHYRGEQYF	TGTGCCACCGGACACTATAGGGGCGAGCAGTACTTC	NA	TRBV15	TRBJ2-7	NA
CARSRDSGPHGYTF	TGTGCCAGAAGCAGGGACAGTGGACCGCATGGCTACACCTTC	NA	TRBV5-3	TRBJ1-2	TRBD1